This TCR beta chain was recovered during a study of blood T cell repertoires in COVID-19. About the research overall: Researchers got acute and convalescent COVID-19 samples from the United States, Italy and Spain. Sample material is recorded as cDNA or gDNA derived from T cells, B-cell-depleted T cells, or PBMCs.

CDR3 size: 15 residues. Between the trimmed V and J ends, which lost 0 bases and 4 bases, there was a span of 12 bases. Germline V gives CDR1 LGHDT, CDR2 YNNKEL (reference sequence). Authors' analysis steps: Estimation of nucleated cell counts relied on the amplification of reference gene primers. The method was immunoSEQ multiplex PCR; TCRdb's version includes in-frame clones alone and lacks a portion of them. V and J calls and clone size are given by that table; D and trimming were obtained from the DNA. This table holds a few hundred thousand clones, about nine tenths found once. The chain is built from TRBV3-1 (or the pseudogene TRBV3-2) and TRBJ1-1; D possibly corresponds to TRBD1 (5 bases). The sequenced sample was peripheral blood. This TCR was sampled from a woman aged 40 to 50 who had recovered from COVID-19. CDR3 region: CASSQDYGGGTEAFF. The CDR3 DNA reads as TGTGCCAGCAGCCAAGATTACGGGGGTGGCACTGAAGCTTTCTTT.